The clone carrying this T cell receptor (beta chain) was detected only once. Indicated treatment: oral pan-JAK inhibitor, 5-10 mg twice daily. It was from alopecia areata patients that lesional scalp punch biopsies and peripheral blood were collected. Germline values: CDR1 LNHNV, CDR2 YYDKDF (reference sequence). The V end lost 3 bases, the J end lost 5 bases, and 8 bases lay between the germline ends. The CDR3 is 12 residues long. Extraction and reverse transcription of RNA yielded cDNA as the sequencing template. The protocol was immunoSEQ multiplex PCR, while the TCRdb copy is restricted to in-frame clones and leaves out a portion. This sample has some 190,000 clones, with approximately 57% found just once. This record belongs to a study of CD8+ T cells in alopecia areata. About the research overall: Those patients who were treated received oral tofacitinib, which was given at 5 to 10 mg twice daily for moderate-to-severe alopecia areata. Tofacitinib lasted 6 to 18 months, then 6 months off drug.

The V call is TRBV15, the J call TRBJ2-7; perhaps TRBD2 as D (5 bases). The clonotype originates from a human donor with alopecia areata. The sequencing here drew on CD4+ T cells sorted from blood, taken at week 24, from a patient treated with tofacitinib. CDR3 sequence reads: CATSSARDEQYF. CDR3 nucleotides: TGTGCCACCAGCAGTGCGCGGGACGAGCAGTACTTC.